What follows are 26 T cell receptor beta chains derived from one specimen sequenced in a study of Ad26.COV2.S vaccination and SARS-CoV-2 variants. The assay was immunoSEQ multiplex PCR, and TCRdb's table has in-frame clones only and misses some. Altogether 85,000 to 120,000 clones are present, around 82% being singletons, with the ten largest covering around 16%. Sequences were derived from peripheral blood, sampled after recovery from COVID-19. The receptor source for this set is a human donor who had recovered from COVID-19.

The table lists this clone with a few counts. The chain has TRBV6-1 and TRBJ1-6; 8 nucleotides align to TRBD1. The germline V gene has CDR1 MNHNS and CDR2 SASEGT. V dropped 3 bases and J dropped 7; count of bases not matched to a gene: 5. The CDR3 sequence is 15 residues long. The CDR3 here is CASSDPGQGNSPLHF. Written as DNA, the CDR3 is TGTGCCAGCAGTGATCCTGGACAGGGCAATTCACCCCTCCACTTT.

Of note for this clone: A junction boundary mismatches the germline segment, possibly from a read error. The chain employs TRBV7-2 and TRBJ2-5; TRBD2 matches at 8 bases. Germline-derived CDR1 and CDR2 are SGHTA and FQGNSA. The CDR3 runs to 16 residues. The CDR3 reads CASSLAGPLEVETQYF. Written as DNA, the CDR3 is TGTGCCAGCAGCCTAGCGGGTCCGTTGGAGGTGGAGACCCAGTACTTC.

CDR3 sequence (DNA): TGTGCCAGCAGGACTGGGAGCTCCTATAATTCACCCCTCCACTTT. Its protein is CASRTGSSYNSPLHF. The V call is TRBV27, the J call TRBJ1-6; D call uncertain. The CDR3 is 15 amino acids. Between the trimmed V and J ends, which lost 6 bases and 0 bases, there was a span of 9 bases. Germline V gene data show CDR1 as MNHEY and CDR2 as SMNVEV (reference sequence).

In its sample, this clone is medium-sized. The V gene is TRBV6-5, the J gene TRBJ2-2; no clear D. The CDR3 covers 12 residues. Trimming took 7 bases from V and 13 from J, leaving 16 bases between them. The germline gives CDR1 MNHEY, CDR2 SVGAGI. CDR3 residues: CASTWLGGGLFF. The CDR3 bases are TGTGCCAGCACCTGGCTGGGCGGTGGGCTGTTTTTT.

The genes are TRBV5-1 and TRBJ1-2; no clear D. The germline V gene has CDR1 SGHRS and CDR2 YFSETQ. The CDR3 length is 13 residues. Trimming took off 2 bases at V and 1 base at J, with 6 bases between the two ends. The CDR3 DNA reads as TGCGCCAGCAGCTTCGATCTTAACTATGGCTACACCTTC. This gives the protein CASSFDLNYGYTF.

This clone was recorded a few times. The chain links TRBV10-2 to TRBJ1-1; tentatively, D is TRBD1 (5 bases). The germline V gene encodes CDR1 WSHSY and CDR2 SAAADI. This CDR3 has 15 residues. V was trimmed by 4 bases and J by 2 bases, leaving 14 bases between them. The CDR3, as DNA: TGCGCCAGCAGTGTAGGCACAGGCGTCAACACTGAAGCTTTCTTT. It codes for CASSVGTGVNTEAFF.

V usage is TRBV14 and J usage is TRBJ1-1; 9 bases match TRBD1. The CDR3 is made up of 14 amino acids. In germline, CDR1 is SGHDN, CDR2 FVKESK. The V and J ends lost 4 bases and 6 bases, in that order; junction bases with no gene match: 6. The CDR3 reads CASSLGRTGAEAFF. In nucleotides, the CDR3 is TGTGCCAGCAGCCTCGGGAGGACAGGGGCTGAAGCTTTCTTT. The full variable domain, completed using reference TRBV14 and TRBJ1-1, is EAGVTQFPSHSVIEKGQTVTLRCDPISGHDNLYWYRRVMGKEIKFLLHFVKESKQDESGMPNNRFLAERTGGTYSTLKVQPAELEDSGVYFCASSLGRTGAEAFFGQGTRLTVV.

The chain recombines TRBV28 with TRBJ1-2; perhaps TRBD1 as D (6 bases). CDR1 and CDR2 from the germline V gene are MDHEN and SYDVKM. This CDR3 contains 13 residues. The V gene lost 3 bases and the J gene lost 8 bases, with 13 bases spanning the gap. In DNA form, the CDR3 reads TGTGCCAGCAGTTTTCAAGGGGGTGAGGGCTACACCTTC. Amino acids: CASSFQGGEGYTF.

The V gene is TRBV3-1 (or the pseudogene TRBV3-2), the J gene TRBJ1-1, with 7 bases identical to TRBD1. This CDR3 has 14 amino acids. CDR1 is LGHDT and CDR2 is YNNKEL in the germline V gene (reference sequence). Trimming cost V 2 bases and J 1 base; bases outside gene matches: 1. CDR3 nucleotides: TGTGCCAGCAGCCAAACAGGGGCGAACACTGAAGCTTTCTTT. Protein product: CASSQTGANTEAFF.

This chain joins TRBV3-1 (or the pseudogene TRBV3-2) and TRBJ2-2; no firm D call. V lost 1 base, J lost 6 bases, and 15 bases lay in between. Germline-derived CDR1 and CDR2 are LGHDT and YNNKEL (reference sequence). The CDR3 is 16 residues long. The CDR3, as DNA: TGTGCCAGCAGCCAAGCTGGTTCAGGTTCGGCCGGGGAGCTGTTTTTT. This codes for CASSQAGSGSAGELFF.

This clone has more than one count but fewer than ten. DNA for the CDR3: TGTGCCAGCAGTGGGGACAGGGGGCCCCAAGAGACCCAGTACTTC. Protein product: CASSGDRGPQETQYF. The rearrangement uses TRBV2 and TRBJ2-5; 12 bases match TRBD1. Trimming cost V 4 bases and J 1 base; bases outside gene matches: 1. Germline CDR1 is SNHLY and CDR2 is FYNNEI. The CDR3 runs to 15 residues.

This chain connects TRBV10-3 to TRBJ2-1; tentatively, D is TRBD1 (8 bases). The CDR3 covers 15 residues. V shed 6 bases and J shed 4 bases, with 16 bases lying between them. Germline-derived CDR1 and CDR2 are ENHRY and SYGVKD. CDR3 protein: CAIRNTGGEYNEQFF. The CDR3 nucleotides read TGTGCCATCAGAAATACAGGGGGGGAGTACAATGAGCAGTTCTTC.

This clone occurred a few times. This rearrangement joins TRBV5-1 to TRBJ2-3; possibly TRBD1 or TRBD2 for D (6 bases each). V lost 4 bases and J 0 bases, leaving 15 bases between the germline ends. The CDR3 has 16 amino acids. Germline-derived CDR1 and CDR2 are SGHRS and YFSETQ. This CDR3 is CASSPGGLFSTDTQYF. CDR3 coding DNA: TGCGCCAGCAGCCCCGGGGGCCTGTTTAGCACAGATACGCAGTATTTT.

This clone occurred once. The chain employs TRBV11-3 and TRBJ2-7; possibly TRBD1 for D (6 bases). V dropped 5 bases and J dropped 5 bases, with 10 bases sitting between them. There are 12 residues in the CDR3. Germline values: CDR1 SGHNT, CDR2 YENEEA. This CDR3 is CASSLNRDEQYF. CDR3 DNA: TGTGCCAGCAGCCTCAACAGGGACGAGCAGTACTTC.

The table lists this clone with a count of one. The J gene is TRBJ1-5, the V gene TRBV6-5, with D uncertain. Germline CDR1 MNHEY, CDR2 SVGAGI. V lost 7 bases to trimming and J lost 5 bases, with 18 bases between them. The CDR3 contains 15 residues. The CDR3 nucleotides read TGTGCCAGCACCCAAGGCGGTCTCCCCGATCAGCCCCAGCATTTT. As protein: CASTQGGLPDQPQHF.

This sequence joins TRBV7-9 and TRBJ2-7, with D uncertain. The V gene lost 8 bases and the J gene lost 3 bases, with 5 bases spanning the gap. Germline CDR1 and CDR2: SEHNR and FQNEAQ (reference sequence). This CDR3 has 10 residues. In DNA form, the CDR3 reads TGTGCCAGCGGAGTCTACGAGCAGTACTTC. Amino acid sequence: CASGVYEQYF.

This clone was counted once. The J gene is TRBJ2-5, the V gene TRBV28; unclear D gene. The germline CDR1 and CDR2 sequences are MDHEN and SYDVKM. The V gene lost 9 bases and the J gene lost 0 bases, with 5 bases spanning the gap. This CDR3 has 11 residues. The chain's CDR3 is CASGYQETQYF. The CDR3 region has the DNA TGTGCCAGTGGATACCAAGAGACCCAGTACTTC.

The CDR3 is CASRPGLDNEQFF. CDR3 sequence (DNA): TGTGCCAGCAGACCAGGACTGGACAATGAGCAGTTCTTC. J is TRBJ2-1 and V is TRBV6-6; D is possibly TRBD2 (5 bases). Per germline, CDR1 MNHNY and CDR2 SVGAGI (reference sequence). The CDR3 has 13 amino acids. The V and J ends lost 6 bases and 5 bases respectively, with 11 bases between them.

V usage is TRBV19 and J usage is TRBJ1-2; maybe TRBD1 (5 bases). V dropped 1 base and J dropped 5 bases, with 8 bases sitting between them. CDR3 length equals 13 residues. Germline V CDR1 and CDR2: LNHDA, SQIVND (reference sequence). CDR3 coding DNA: TGTGCCAGTAGTATAGGACAGCTTTATGGCTACACCTTC. This sequence encodes CASSIGQLYGYTF.

In this sample, this clone turned up a few times. The chain joins TRBV6-5 to TRBJ1-6; 7 nucleotides line up with TRBD1. Germline CDR1 and CDR2: MNHEY and SVGAGI. The CDR3 is 14 residues long. The junction had 3 bases not matched to a gene; V was cut back by 7 bases and J by 3 bases. The CDR3 spells CASKTGDYNSPLHF. The CDR3 DNA follows: TGTGCCAGCAAAACAGGGGACTATAATTCACCCCTCCACTTT.

This clone was seen once. The chain uses TRBV3-1 (or the pseudogene TRBV3-2) and TRBJ2-2; TRBD2 is a possible D gene (6 bases). V lost 1 base and J 7 bases, leaving 10 bases between the germline ends. CDR1 is LGHDT, CDR2 YNNKEL, per germline (reference sequence). CDR3 size: 14 residues. CDR3 region: CASSQVGGYGELFF. As DNA, the CDR3 is TGTGCCAGCAGCCAAGTAGGAGGGTACGGGGAGCTGTTTTTT.

This chain links TRBV3-1 (or the pseudogene TRBV3-2) with TRBJ1-4; TRBD1 is a possible D gene (6 bases). The CDR3 runs 15 residues. The V end was cut by 2 bases, the J end by 8 bases, with 15 bases between. CDR1 is LGHDT and CDR2 is YNNKEL in the germline V gene (reference sequence). CDR3 sequence: CASSQRRGSYEKLFF. The CDR3 DNA is TGTGCCAGCAGCCAAAGAAGGGGGAGCTACGAAAAACTGTTTTTT.

This clone was found many times. The chain is built from TRBV30 and TRBJ1-6; no reliable D call. V gave up 1 base and J gave up 6 bases, with 7 bases separating them. The CDR3 length is 13 residues. Germline V gene data show CDR1 as GTSNPN and CDR2 as SVGIG (reference sequence). The DNA for the CDR3 is TGTGCCTGGAGTGAGGGAGCTAATTCACCCCTCCACTTT. Its protein product is CAWSEGANSPLHF. The full variable domain, in which reference TRBV30 and TRBJ1-6 provide the parts outside the CDR3, is SQTIHQWPATLVQPVGSPLSLECTVEGTSNPNLYWYRQAAGRGLQLLFYSVGIGQISSEVPQNLSASRPQDRQFILSSKKLLLSDSGFYLCAWSEGANSPLHFGNGTRLTVT.

The chain combines TRBV11-3 with TRBJ2-7; 11 bases map to TRBD1. The CDR3 is made up of 13 amino acids. Looked up from germline, CDR1 is SGHNT and CDR2 is YENEEA. Trimming took 5 bases from V and 5 from J; bases not matched to a gene: 2. CDR3 sequence: CASSTGQGDEQYF. CDR3 DNA sequence: TGTGCCAGCAGCACGGGACAGGGGGACGAGCAGTACTTC.

DNA of the CDR3: TGTGCCAGCAGCTTAGGGACAGGGGCCTACAATGAGCAGTTCTTC. Its protein is CASSLGTGAYNEQFF. The rearrangement joins TRBV11-2 to TRBJ2-1; TRBD1 agrees at 9 bases. V was clipped by 1 base and J by 2 bases; unmatched bases: 0. The CDR3 is made up of 15 amino acids. Germline V gives CDR1 SGHAT, CDR2 FQNNGV. The complete variable domain, with remaining parts taken from reference TRBV11-2 and TRBJ2-1, reads EAGVAQSPRYKIIEKRQSVAFWCNPISGHATLYWYQQILGQGPKLLIQFQNNGVVDDSQLPKDRFSAERLKGVDSTLKIQPAKLEDSAVYLCASSLGTGAYNEQFFGPGTRLTVL.

The chain is built from TRBV3-1 (or the pseudogene TRBV3-2) and TRBJ2-3; 8 bases line up with TRBD2. Germline-derived CDR1 and CDR2 are LGHDT and YNNKEL (reference sequence). With V trimmed by 0 bases and J by 11 bases, 1 base remained unmatched. The CDR3 contains 12 residues. CDR3 residues: CASSQELAVQYF. CDR3 nucleotide sequence: TGTGCCAGCAGCCAAGAACTAGCGGTGCAGTATTTT.